Reported below is one T cell receptor (beta chain). No antigen is known for it. This sample stems from a study of blood T cells in healthy people across ages. Study-level results: A conclusive naive versus antigen-experienced comparison was prevented by the unsorted PBMCs. Whereas aged donors had fewer naive CD4+ cells, long-lived donors had more of them and higher diversity.

Germline V CDR1 and CDR2: DFQATT, SNEGSKA (reference sequence). V shed 3 bases and J 2 bases; nucleotides not matched to a gene: 7. The CDR3 has 16 amino acids. Through a sample-barcoded 5' primer and a J-beta primer mix, a second PCR was run for roughly 6 to 11 cycles. A tag from a template-switch adaptor with 12 random nucleotides marked each cDNA molecule. TCRdb itself ran the 5' RACE reads through MiXCR, one entry per CDR3 protein. Of roughly 2 million distinct CDR3 sequences in the sample, less than 50% were seen once. The sample taken for sequencing was blood. This clonotype was sampled from a woman aged 40 to 49 in good health. The chain joins TRBV20-1 to TRBJ2-2; 9 bases fit TRBD1. The DNA of the CDR3 is TGCAGTGCTAGGCCGAGGACAGGGGTTAACACCGGGGAGCTGTTTTTT. Amino acids: CSARPRTGVNTGELFF.